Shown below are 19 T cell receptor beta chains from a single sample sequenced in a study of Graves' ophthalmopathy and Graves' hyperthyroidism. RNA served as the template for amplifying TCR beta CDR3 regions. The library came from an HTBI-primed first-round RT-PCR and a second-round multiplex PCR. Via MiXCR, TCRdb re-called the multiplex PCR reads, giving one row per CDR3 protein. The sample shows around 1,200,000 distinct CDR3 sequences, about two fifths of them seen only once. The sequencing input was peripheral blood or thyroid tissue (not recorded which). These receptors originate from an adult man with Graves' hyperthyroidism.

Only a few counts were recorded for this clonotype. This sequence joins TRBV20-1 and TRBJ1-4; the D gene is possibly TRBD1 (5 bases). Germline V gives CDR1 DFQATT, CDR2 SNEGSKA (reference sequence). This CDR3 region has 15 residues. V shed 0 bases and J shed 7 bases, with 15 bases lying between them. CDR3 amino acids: CSARDRGSGGEKLFF. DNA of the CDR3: TGCAGTGCTAGAGATCGGGGGTCCGGCGGTGAAAAACTGTTTTTT.

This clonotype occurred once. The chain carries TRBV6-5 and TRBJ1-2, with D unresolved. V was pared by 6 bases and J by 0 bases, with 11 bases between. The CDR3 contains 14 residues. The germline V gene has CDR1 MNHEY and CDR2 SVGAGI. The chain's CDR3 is CASRAATTNYGYTF. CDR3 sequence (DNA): TGTGCCAGCAGGGCCGCAACAACTAACTATGGCTACACCTTC.

The CDR3 is CASSLDWGEERRFRTEAFF. CDR3 nucleotides: TGTGCCAGCAGCTTAGATTGGGGGGAAGAGAGACGGTTTCGGACTGAAGCTTTCTTT. The chain is built from TRBV11-2 and TRBJ1-1; D is perhaps TRBD1 (5 bases). Between the trimmed V and J ends, which lost 0 bases and 5 bases, there was a span of 25 bases. Germline values: CDR1 SGHAT, CDR2 FQNNGV. The CDR3 is 19 amino acids. The variable domain in full, completed from reference TRBV11-2 and TRBJ1-1, reads EAGVAQSPRYKIIEKRQSVAFWCNPISGHATLYWYQQILGQGPKLLIQFQNNGVVDDSQLPKDRFSAERLKGVDSTLKIQPAKLEDSAVYLCASSLDWGEERRFRTEAFFGQGTRLTVV.

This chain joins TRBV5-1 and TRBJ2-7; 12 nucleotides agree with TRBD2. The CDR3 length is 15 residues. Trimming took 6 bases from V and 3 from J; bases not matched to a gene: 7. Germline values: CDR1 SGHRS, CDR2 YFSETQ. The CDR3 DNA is TGCGCCAGCACCTTCCTAGCGGGAGGGGACTACGAGCAGTACTTC. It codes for CASTFLAGGDYEQYF.

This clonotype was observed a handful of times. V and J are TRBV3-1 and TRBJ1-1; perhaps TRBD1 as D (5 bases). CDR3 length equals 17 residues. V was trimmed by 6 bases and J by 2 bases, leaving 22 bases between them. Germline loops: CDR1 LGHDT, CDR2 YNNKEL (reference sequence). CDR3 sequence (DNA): TGTGCCAGCAGTCTAGGCCAGGGACTAAGATTTAACACTGAAGCTTTCTTT. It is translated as CASSLGQGLRFNTEAFF.

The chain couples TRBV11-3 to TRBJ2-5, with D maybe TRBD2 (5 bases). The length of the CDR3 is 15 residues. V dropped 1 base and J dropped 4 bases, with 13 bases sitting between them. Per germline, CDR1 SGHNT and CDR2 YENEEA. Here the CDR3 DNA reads TGTGCCAGCAGCTTAGGTTTGAGTGGAGGAGAGACCCAGTACTTC. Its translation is CASSLGLSGGETQYF.

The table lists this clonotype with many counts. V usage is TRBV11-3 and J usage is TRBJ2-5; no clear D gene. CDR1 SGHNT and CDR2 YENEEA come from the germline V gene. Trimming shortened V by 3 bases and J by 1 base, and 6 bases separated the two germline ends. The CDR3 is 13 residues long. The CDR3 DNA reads TGTGCCAGCAGCTTCCATGCCCAAGAGACCCAGTACTTC. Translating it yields CASSFHAQETQYF. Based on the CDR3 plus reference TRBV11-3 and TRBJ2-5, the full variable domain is EAGVVQSPRYKIIEKKQPVAFWCNPISGHNTLYWYLQNLGQGPELLIRYENEEAVDDSQLPKDRFSAERLKGVDSTLKIQPAELGDSAVYLCASSFHAQETQYFGPGTRLLVL.

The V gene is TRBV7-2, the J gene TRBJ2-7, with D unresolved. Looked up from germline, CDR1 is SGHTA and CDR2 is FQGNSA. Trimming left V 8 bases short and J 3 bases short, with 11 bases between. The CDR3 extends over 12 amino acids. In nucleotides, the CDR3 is TGTGCCAGCGGCGGACCGAACTACGAGCAGTACTTC. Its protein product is CASGGPNYEQYF.

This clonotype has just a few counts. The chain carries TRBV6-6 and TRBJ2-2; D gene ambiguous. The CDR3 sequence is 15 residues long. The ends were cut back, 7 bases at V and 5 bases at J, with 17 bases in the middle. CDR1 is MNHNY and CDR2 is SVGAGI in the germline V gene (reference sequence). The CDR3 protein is CASTPDAQMTGELFF. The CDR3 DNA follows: TGTGCCAGCACCCCCGACGCACAGATGACCGGGGAGCTGTTTTTT.

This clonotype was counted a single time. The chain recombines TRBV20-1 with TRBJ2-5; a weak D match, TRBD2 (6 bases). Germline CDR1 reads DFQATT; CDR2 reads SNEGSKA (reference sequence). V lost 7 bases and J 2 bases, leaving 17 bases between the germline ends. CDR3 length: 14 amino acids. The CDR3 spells CSVSGTGFQETQYF. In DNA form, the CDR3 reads TGCAGTGTTTCCGGGACTGGATTTCAAGAGACCCAGTACTTC.

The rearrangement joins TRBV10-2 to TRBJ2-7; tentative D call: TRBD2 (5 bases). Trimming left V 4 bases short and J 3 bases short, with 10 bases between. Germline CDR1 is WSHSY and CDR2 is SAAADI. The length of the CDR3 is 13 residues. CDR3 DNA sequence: TGCGCCAGCAGTGCCGGGGTTCTCTACGAGCAGTACTTC. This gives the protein CASSAGVLYEQYF.

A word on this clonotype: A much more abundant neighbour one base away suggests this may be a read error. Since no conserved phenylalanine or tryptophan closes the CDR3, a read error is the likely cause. DNA for the CDR3: TGTGCCAGTAGTATAGGGACAGGGGGCGACACTGAAGCTTTCTGT. Protein sequence: CASSIGTGGDTEAFC. The chain recombines TRBV19 with TRBJ1-1; 11 bases match TRBD1. From germline, CDR1 is LNHDA and CDR2 SQIVND (reference sequence). This CDR3 region has 15 residues. The junction had 1 base not matched to a gene; V was cut back by 1 base and J by 3 bases.

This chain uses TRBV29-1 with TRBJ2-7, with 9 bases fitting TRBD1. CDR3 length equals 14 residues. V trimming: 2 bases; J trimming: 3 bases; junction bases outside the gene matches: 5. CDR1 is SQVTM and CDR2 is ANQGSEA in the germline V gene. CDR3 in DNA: TGCAGCGTTGAATCGGGACAGGGTCTCTACGAGCAGTACTTC. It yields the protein CSVESGQGLYEQYF.

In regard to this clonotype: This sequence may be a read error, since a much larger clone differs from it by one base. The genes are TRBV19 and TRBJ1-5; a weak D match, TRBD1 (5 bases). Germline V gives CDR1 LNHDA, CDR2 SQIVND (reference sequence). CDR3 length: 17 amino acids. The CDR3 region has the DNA TGTGCCAGTAGTATAGAAGGGGCAGGGCAAGGCAATCAGTCCCAGCATTTT. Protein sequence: CASSIEGAGQGNQSQHF.

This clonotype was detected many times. Here the CDR3 reads CASRRTEQETQYF. The CDR3, as DNA: TGTGCCAGCAGGAGGACAGAGCAAGAGACCCAGTACTTC. The chain combines TRBV7-9 with TRBJ2-5, with a possible D match to TRBD1 (6 bases). This CDR3 is 13 amino acids long. Trimming left V 6 bases short and J 2 bases short, with 10 bases between. Germline V gene sequence: CDR1 SEHNR, CDR2 FQNEAQ (reference sequence).

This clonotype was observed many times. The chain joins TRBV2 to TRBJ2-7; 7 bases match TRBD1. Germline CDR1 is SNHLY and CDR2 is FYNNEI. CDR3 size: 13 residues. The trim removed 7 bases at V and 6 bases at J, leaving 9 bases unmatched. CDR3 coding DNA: TGTGCCAGCACCGCAACAGGGGCCGGCGAGCAGTACTTC. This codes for CASTATGAGEQYF.

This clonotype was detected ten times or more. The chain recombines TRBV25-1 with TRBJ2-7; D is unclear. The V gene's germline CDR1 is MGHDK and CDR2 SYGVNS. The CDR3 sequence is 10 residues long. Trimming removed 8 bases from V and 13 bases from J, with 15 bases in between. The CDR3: CASGSGPPYF. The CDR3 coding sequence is TGTGCCAGCGGAAGTGGTCCTCCTTACTTC.

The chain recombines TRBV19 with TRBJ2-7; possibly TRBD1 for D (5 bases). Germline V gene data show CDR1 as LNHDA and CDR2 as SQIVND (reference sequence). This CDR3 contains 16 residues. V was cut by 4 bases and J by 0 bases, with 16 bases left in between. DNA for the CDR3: TGTGCCAGTAGTAGCCCCCAGGGATTTTCCTCCTACGAGCAGTACTTC. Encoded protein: CASSSPQGFSSYEQYF.

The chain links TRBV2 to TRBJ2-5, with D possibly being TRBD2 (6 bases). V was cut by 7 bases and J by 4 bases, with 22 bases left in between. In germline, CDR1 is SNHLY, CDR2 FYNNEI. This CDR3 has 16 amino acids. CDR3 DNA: TGTGCCAGCAAGGAGGGACGGTCACCAAACTTAGAGACCCAGTACTTC. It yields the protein CASKEGRSPNLETQYF. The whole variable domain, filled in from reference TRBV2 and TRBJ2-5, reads EPEVTQTPSHQVTQMGQEVILRCVPISNHLYFYWYRQILGQKVEFLVSFYNNEISEKSEIFDDQFSVERPDGSNFTLKIRSTKLEDSAMYFCASKEGRSPNLETQYFGPGTRLLVL.